This T cell receptor (beta chain) originates from a study of CD8 T cells in ankylosing spondylitis. CDR3 length equals 18 residues. Per germline, CDR1 SGHVS and CDR2 FQNEAQ. After removal of 6 bases from V and 1 base from J, the junction contained 11 bases not matched to a gene. TCRdb ran MiXCR on the 5' RACE reads and lists one entry per CDR3 protein. Among roughly 150,000 distinct CDR3 sequences, roughly 6.6% were seen once, and the ten largest hold 9.5% to 15%. The table lists this clonotype with many counts. The rearrangement links TRBV7-8 to TRBJ2-5, with 13 positions matching TRBD2. The sequence derives from a female donor with ankylosing spondylitis or in good health (not recorded which). The sequencing input was blood, either unsorted or a sorted T cell fraction (not recorded which). The CDR3, as DNA: TGTGCCAGCAGTTTTAGACTAGCGGGGGGCTATGTCCAAGAGACCCAGTACTTC. This codes for CASSFRLAGGYVQETQYF.